The next 29 T cell receptor beta chains were all read from a single sample in a study of T and B cells in COVID-19 patients. BIOMED2 TRB-A/B primer pools were used in multiplex TRB PCR. TCRdb independently ran MiXCR on the multiplex PCR reads; one entry per CDR3 protein. The table records about 8,000 distinct CDR3 sequences, approximately 24% of them present only once. From blood, about 240-550 ng of genomic DNA served as TRB template. The sequenced material came from blood. These receptors came from a human donor with active COVID-19.

The rearrangement uses TRBV13 and TRBJ1-2; D is unclear. Germline V gene sequence: CDR1 PRHDT, CDR2 FYEKMQ (reference sequence). The CDR3 extends over 12 amino acids. V gave up 2 bases and J gave up 7 bases, with 8 bases separating them. CDR3 sequence reads: CASSLRWGGYTF. The CDR3 nucleotides read TGTGCCAGCAGCTTACGATGGGGTGGCTACACCTTC.

The rearrangement uses TRBV7-4 and TRBJ2-5; D is perhaps TRBD2 (5 bases). Germline CDR1 reads SGHVT; CDR2 reads SQSDAQ. V gave up 5 bases and J gave up 4 bases, with 14 bases separating them. The CDR3 is made up of 14 amino acids. CDR3 amino acids: CASSVTPGIETQYF. Written as DNA, the CDR3 is TGTGCCAGCAGCGTAACCCCGGGAATAGAGACCCAGTACTTC.

This clonotype has only a few counts. This chain uses TRBV18 with TRBJ2-1; 10 bases agree with TRBD1. V was pared by 2 bases and J by 8 bases, with 3 bases of the junction left unmatched. This CDR3 is 14 amino acids long. Germline values: CDR1 KGHSH, CDR2 LQKENI. Here the CDR3 reads CASSPGQGVHEQFF. CDR3 DNA sequence: TGTGCCAGCTCACCAGGACAGGGGGTTCATGAGCAGTTCTTC.

By share, this clonotype counts as medium-sized (0.01 to 0.1%). This chain joins TRBV19 and TRBJ2-1; no clear D. Trimming left V 3 bases short and J 0 bases short, with 9 bases between. Germline V gene data show CDR1 as LNHDA and CDR2 as SQIVND (reference sequence). The CDR3 loop spans 15 amino acids. The chain's CDR3 is CASSISINSYNEQFF. CDR3 nucleotides: TGTGCCAGTAGTATTTCCATAAACTCCTACAATGAGCAGTTCTTC.

The chain employs TRBV7-9 and TRBJ2-5, with unresolved D. This CDR3 has 15 amino acids. Trimming stripped 1 base from V and 1 base from J, with 10 bases between. The V gene's germline CDR1 is SEHNR and CDR2 FQNEAQ (reference sequence). The CDR3 loop reads CASSLGPAFQETQYF. In DNA form, the CDR3 reads TGTGCCAGCAGCTTAGGGCCTGCTTTCCAAGAGACCCAGTACTTC.

This clonotype was picked up a small number of times. V and J are TRBV18 and TRBJ2-5, with a tentative D call TRBD2 (7 bases). This CDR3 region has 16 residues. CDR1 and CDR2 (germline): KGHSH, LQKENI. The germline V and J ends were trimmed by 2 bases and 2 bases, with 15 bases remaining between them. The CDR3 here is CASSPRGGASQETQYF. CDR3 DNA sequence: TGTGCCAGCTCACCAAGGGGGGGCGCCTCACAAGAGACCCAGTACTTC.

The rearrangement joins TRBV5-4 to TRBJ2-6; D is possibly TRBD1 (6 bases). V lost 9 bases and J 0 bases, leaving 19 bases between the germline ends. Germline lookup yields CDR1 SGHNT and CDR2 YYREEE (reference sequence). There are 17 residues in the CDR3. The DNA for the CDR3 is TGTGCCACCCTGAAACAGGGCCTGAGCTCTGGGGCCAACGTCCTGACTTTC. Its translation: CATLKQGLSSGANVLTF.

This clonotype was counted ten times or more. V is TRBV10-3 and J is TRBJ2-3, with 10 bases lining up with TRBD1. V was clipped by 4 bases and J by 5 bases; unmatched bases: 0. Per the germline V gene, CDR1 is ENHRY and CDR2 is SYGVKD. CDR3 length equals 13 residues. The CDR3 reads CAISGTGGDTQYF. DNA of the CDR3: TGTGCCATCAGTGGGACAGGGGGAGATACGCAGTATTTT.

This clonotype was picked up a small number of times. The rearrangement joins TRBV6-2 or TRBV6-3 to TRBJ1-5; D remains unclear. V was shortened by 2 bases and J by 5 bases, with 13 bases between the two germline ends. Germline values: CDR1 MNHEY, CDR2 SVGEGT. CDR3 length: 15 amino acids. The CDR3 DNA sequence: TGTGCCAGCAGTTACGAGGTAAACCTACATCAGCCCCAGCATTTT. Protein product: CASSYEVNLHQPQHF.

The chain employs TRBV15 and TRBJ1-1, with 7 bases that match TRBD1. The CDR3 has 14 amino acids. Germline CDR1 is LNHNV and CDR2 is YYDKDF (reference sequence). The ends lost 7 bases at V and 3 bases at J; junction bases unmatched: 8. The CDR3 is CATTRGGVDTEAFF. The CDR3 bases are TGTGCCACCACCAGGGGGGGGGTAGACACTGAAGCTTTCTTT. The full variable domain, with the rest looked up from reference TRBV15 and TRBJ1-1, is DAMVIQNPRYQVTQFGKPVTLSCSQTLNHNVMYWYQQKSSQAPKLLFHYYDKDFNNEADTPDNFQSRRPNTSFCFLDIRSPGLGDTAMYLCATTRGGVDTEAFFGQGTRLTVV.

This chain uses TRBV5-1 with TRBJ2-3; TRBD2 matches at 9 bases. With V trimmed by 0 bases and J by 1 base, 6 bases remained unmatched. Germline loops: CDR1 SGHRS, CDR2 YFSETQ. This CDR3 comprises 17 residues. The CDR3 here is CASSLAQWTSGTDTQYF. The CDR3 bases are TGCGCCAGCAGCTTGGCCCAATGGACTAGCGGCACAGATACGCAGTATTTT.

By share of the sample, this clonotype is medium-sized (0.01 to 0.1%). The V call is TRBV6-1, the J call TRBJ2-5; 8 nucleotides align to TRBD2. Germline V gene sequence: CDR1 MNHNS, CDR2 SASEGT. The CDR3 runs 17 residues. J was trimmed by 5 bases and V by 10 bases; bases with no gene match: 21. CDR3 DNA sequence: TGTGCCATTCCGATTCGGCTAGCGGGCGTCGGCAGGGAGACCCAGTACTTC. Translated: CAIPIRLAGVGRETQYF.

This clonotype is labeled medium-sized. The rearrangement joins TRBV19 to TRBJ2-2; D is unclear. This CDR3 is 14 amino acids long. V was trimmed by 3 bases and J by 6 bases, leaving 11 bases between them. CDR1 is LNHDA, CDR2 SQIVND, per germline (reference sequence). The CDR3 here is CASSMVGGAGELFF. CDR3 coding DNA: TGTGCCAGTAGTATGGTTGGCGGAGCCGGGGAGCTGTTTTTT.

This clonotype is medium-sized within its sample. The chain recombines TRBV6-5 with TRBJ2-7; 7 positions agree with TRBD2. Germline CDR1 is MNHEY and CDR2 is SVGAGI. The length of the CDR3 is 14 residues. J gave up 2 bases and V 6 bases, and 7 bases lay outside the gene matches. The CDR3 region has the DNA TGTGCCAGCAGGGAAGCGGGAAGTACCTACGAGCAGTACTTC. Amino acids: CASREAGSTYEQYF.

V is TRBV15 and J is TRBJ1-1; TRBD1 is a possible D gene (6 bases). Trimming pared 4 bases from V and 2 bases from J, leaving 17 bases between. CDR1 is LNHNV and CDR2 is YYDKDF in the germline V gene (reference sequence). The CDR3 is 16 residues long. CDR3 amino acids: CATSKMAGAQNTEAFF. In nucleotides, the CDR3 is TGTGCCACCAGCAAGATGGCAGGGGCCCAAAACACTGAAGCTTTCTTT.

By share of the sample, this clonotype is medium-sized. This rearrangement joins TRBV6-2 or TRBV6-3 to TRBJ2-2; D remains unclear. V was clipped by 2 bases and J by 3 bases, with 4 bases between them. The CDR3 is made up of 13 amino acids. CDR1 MNHEY and CDR2 SVGEGT come from the germline V gene. The CDR3 reads CASSYRDTGELFF. CDR3 DNA: TGTGCCAGCAGTTACAGGGACACCGGGGAGCTGTTTTTT.

CDR3 bases: TGTGCCAGCAGTGTAGAGTCCCGGACAGCCTACGAACTAGCCAAAAACATTCAGTACTTC. Translation gives CASSVESRTAYELAKNIQYF. The V gene is TRBV6-1, the J gene TRBJ2-4, with D perhaps TRBD1 (6 bases). This CDR3 has 20 residues. The germline gives CDR1 MNHNS, CDR2 SASEGT. Trimming stripped 4 bases from V and 0 bases from J, with 25 bases between.

This clonotype has a handful of counts. V gene TRBV12-3 or TRBV12-4 combines with J gene TRBJ1-5; D gene uncertain. The V end lost 3 bases, the J end lost 2 bases, and 11 bases lay between the germline ends. The CDR3 covers 15 residues. The CDR3 spells CASSFRITGNQPQHF. CDR3 DNA sequence: TGTGCCAGCAGTTTTAGGATTACGGGCAATCAGCCCCAGCATTTT.

By share, this clonotype counts as medium-sized. The chain has TRBV29-1 and TRBJ2-1; 11 bases are shared with TRBD1. This CDR3 comprises 13 residues. Losses at the gene ends were 7 bases for V and 6 bases for J; bases not matched to a gene: 5. CDR1 is SQVTM, CDR2 ANQGSEA, per germline. CDR3: CSGGQGARNEQFF. The DNA for the CDR3 is TGCAGCGGAGGACAGGGGGCGCGCAATGAGCAGTTCTTC.

This clonotype counts as medium-sized. This sequence joins TRBV19 and TRBJ1-1; D ambiguous. CDR1 LNHDA and CDR2 SQIVND come from the germline V gene (reference sequence). V lost 6 bases to trimming and J lost 2 bases, with 4 bases between them. The CDR3 sequence is 11 residues long. DNA of the CDR3: TGTGCCAGTAGCAGAAACACTGAAGCTTTCTTT. Encoded protein: CASSRNTEAFF.

By its share, this clonotype is medium-sized. The chain has TRBV6-5 and TRBJ2-7; either TRBD1 or TRBD2 may fit D (5 bases each). Per the germline V gene, CDR1 is MNHEY and CDR2 is SVGAGI. Trimming shortened V by 2 bases and J by 7 bases, and 12 bases separated the two germline ends. CDR3 length equals 13 residues. This CDR3 is CASSYGGVEEQYF. The DNA of the CDR3 is TGTGCCAGCAGTTACGGGGGAGTGGAAGAGCAGTACTTC.

This clonotype was picked up one time. The V call is TRBV27, the J call TRBJ1-1; D is ambiguous. Germline V gene lookup returns CDR1 MNHEY and CDR2 SMNVEV (reference sequence). Trimming removed 8 bases at V and 3 bases at J, with 13 bases between. This CDR3 spans 13 amino acids. This CDR3 is CASGHAWDTEAFF. DNA of the CDR3: TGTGCCAGCGGTCACGCATGGGACACTGAAGCTTTCTTT.

This clonotype was observed at least ten times. The CDR3 DNA follows: TGTGCCAGCAGTTTGGGACGGCAGAATGAAAAACTGTTTTTT. Its protein product is CASSLGRQNEKLFF. The J gene is TRBJ1-4, the V gene TRBV27; the D gene is possibly TRBD1 (5 bases). Germline-derived CDR1 and CDR2 are MNHEY and SMNVEV (reference sequence). The CDR3 sequence is 14 residues long. Trimming removed 3 bases from V and 5 bases from J, with 10 bases in between.

This clonotype is termed medium-sized (0.01 to 0.1%). The chain carries TRBV19 and TRBJ2-1; D is ambiguous. With 7 bases removed from V and 1 base from J, the gap between germline ends came to 8 bases. The CDR3 runs to 13 residues. Germline CDR1 LNHDA, CDR2 SQIVND (reference sequence). The CDR3 loop reads CASTSASYNEQFF. The CDR3 coding sequence is TGTGCCAGTACAAGCGCGTCCTACAATGAGCAGTTCTTC.

The rearrangement uses TRBV7-9 and TRBJ2-3; 7 nucleotides align to TRBD1. The V gene's germline CDR1 is SEHNR and CDR2 FQNEAQ (reference sequence). The CDR3 spans 15 residues. Losses at the gene ends were 5 bases for V and 4 bases for J; bases not matched to a gene: 9. The CDR3 is CASSDRQGVADTQYF. CDR3 DNA: TGTGCCAGCAGCGATCGACAGGGAGTCGCAGATACGCAGTATTTT.

The rearrangement uses TRBV6-6 and TRBJ2-7; 10 bases are a match to TRBD2. This CDR3 contains 15 residues. Germline V gene lookup returns CDR1 MNHNY and CDR2 SVGAGI (reference sequence). Unmatched junction bases numbered 8, after V lost 6 bases and J lost 3 bases. The CDR3 sequence: CASSQAASGGYEQYF. The CDR3 DNA follows: TGTGCCAGCAGCCAAGCCGCTAGCGGGGGCTACGAGCAGTACTTC.

The chain uses TRBV6-1 and TRBJ2-1, with 13 bases that match TRBD2. CDR1 is MNHNS and CDR2 is SASEGT in the germline V gene. The CDR3 extends over 16 amino acids. Trimming took 8 bases from V and 6 from J; bases not matched to a gene: 10. CDR3 residues: CASGLAGAGGANEQFF. The CDR3 bases are TGTGCCAGCGGACTAGCGGGGGCGGGGGGGGCCAATGAGCAGTTCTTC.

In this sample, this clonotype is medium-sized (0.01 to 0.1%). The chain has TRBV19 and TRBJ2-3; no clear D. The CDR3 contains 14 residues. Trimming stripped 6 bases from V and 0 bases from J, with 10 bases between. The V gene's germline CDR1 is LNHDA and CDR2 SQIVND (reference sequence). The CDR3 here is CASRISDSTDTQYF. CDR3 in DNA: TGTGCCAGTAGAATCTCGGACAGCACAGATACGCAGTATTTT.

This clonotype was seen more than once but under ten times. The chain couples TRBV12-3 or TRBV12-4 to TRBJ1-5; a weak D match, TRBD1 (5 bases). V was trimmed by 5 bases and J by 3 bases, leaving 11 bases between them. This CDR3 spans 14 amino acids. In nucleotides, the CDR3 is TGTGCCAGCAGTCCCCCGGGGGACAATCAGCCCCAGCATTTT. Amino acids: CASSPPGDNQPQHF.